These T cell receptor beta chains were read from a single sample in a study of shared clonotypes between healthy human individuals. Sequenced by immunoSEQ multiplex PCR; TCRdb stores in-frame clones only, minus some. The repertoire includes roughly 700,000 clones, 74% of them detected once, and about 1.7% sits in the top ten. Sequencing was carried out using memory CD4+ T cells sorted from blood. These TCRs come from a woman in her 30s in good health. The CDR3 runs from the conserved cysteine through the conserved F or W. The D gene is left open where the match is weak. Size is omitted from some rows. Given values are once, few, many or a class for expanded clones.

abundance	v_gene	d_gene	j_gene	CDR3aa	CDR3nt
-	TRBV6-6	TRBD1	TRBJ1-2	CASRASEGALGYTF	TGTGCCAGCAGGGCCTCTGAGGGGGCGCTAGGCTACACCTTC
-	TRBV5-5	TRBD2	TRBJ2-5	CASSVGLSETQYF	TGTGCCAGCAGCGTGGGACTATCCGAGACCCAGTACTTC
-	TRBV6-5	TRBD1	TRBJ2-2	CASRGQANTGELFF	TGTGCCAGCAGGGGACAGGCGAACACCGGGGAGCTGTTTTTT
-	TRBV11-2	TRBD1	TRBJ1-2	CASNERGGADNYGYTF	TGTGCCAGCAACGAAAGAGGGGGCGCTGACAACTATGGCTACACCTTC
-	TRBV16	-	TRBJ1-3	CASSLQSSGNTIYF	TGTGCCAGCAGTCTACAGAGTTCTGGAAACACCATATATTTT
-	TRBV5-1	TRBD2	TRBJ2-7	CASSLGEAGGRYEQYF	TGCGCCAGCAGCTTGGGTGAGGCGGGAGGGCGGTACGAGCAGTACTTC
-	TRBV11-3	-	TRBJ2-1	CASSPRTSYNEQFF	TGTGCCAGCAGCCCAAGGACCTCCTACAATGAGCAGTTCTTC
-	TRBV28	-	TRBJ1-2	CASSLWRDKANYGYTF	TGTGCCAGCAGTTTATGGCGGGACAAAGCTAACTATGGCTACACCTTC
few	TRBV25-1	-	TRBJ2-7	CASSEVRSGRDEQYF	TGTGCCAGCAGTGAAGTCCGATCGGGGCGGGACGAGCAGTACTTC
-	TRBV7-2	-	TRBJ1-5	CASSLGQSHQPQHF	TGTGCCAGCAGCTTAGGACAGTCACATCAGCCCCAGCATTTT
few	TRBV19	-	TRBJ1-4	CASGNEKLFF	TGTGCCAGTGGGAATGAAAAACTGTTTTTT
-	TRBV18	TRBD1	TRBJ2-7	CASSSVRPGQGSYEQYF	TGTGCCAGCTCGTCAGTACGACCGGGACAGGGGTCCTACGAGCAGTACTTC
-	TRBV5-5	-	TRBJ2-2	CASSFGSQGTGELFF	TGTGCCAGCAGCTTCGGGAGTCAGGGCACCGGGGAGCTGTTTTTT
-	TRBV5-1	-	TRBJ2-1	CASSLSTIGYNEQFF	TGCGCCAGCAGCTTGTCGACAATCGGCTACAATGAGCAGTTCTTC
many	TRBV27	TRBD1	TRBJ1-5	CASRGTGNQPQHF	TGTGCCAGCAGAGGGACAGGCAATCAGCCCCAGCATTTT
-	TRBV25-1	-	TRBJ2-2	CASSGGVTLISGELFF	TGTGCCAGCAGTGGGGGAGTTACCTTAATTTCCGGGGAGCTGTTTTTT
-	TRBV5-1	-	TRBJ2-5	CASSLEQGPSVETQYF	TGCGCCAGCAGCTTGGAACAGGGCCCTAGTGTGGAGACCCAGTACTTC
-	TRBV19	-	TRBJ1-5	CASTPGWENQPQHF	TGTGCCAGTACCCCAGGTTGGGAAAATCAGCCCCAGCATTTT
-	TRBV15	-	TRBJ1-5	CATSRSRHSNQPQHF	TGTGCCACCAGCCGCAGCCGCCATAGCAATCAGCCCCAGCATTTT
once	TRBV4-2	TRBD2	TRBJ2-2	CASSQDFLAGAGELFF	TGTGCCAGCAGCCAAGACTTTCTAGCGGGGGCCGGGGAGCTGTTTTTT
-	TRBV6-1	-	TRBJ1-3	CASRVGQPGNTIYF	TGTGCCAGCAGGGTTGGACAGCCTGGAAACACCATATATTTT
-	TRBV15	-	TRBJ1-2	CATSRDYSNYGYTF	TGTGCCACCAGCAGAGATTACAGCAACTATGGCTACACCTTC
few	TRBV19	TRBD1	TRBJ1-2	CASSPTGGGYGYTF	TGTGCCAGTAGTCCGACAGGGGGCGGATATGGCTACACCTTC
once	TRBV21-1	-	TRBJ2-5	CASSKALAPRGETQYF	TGTGCCAGCAGCAAAGCGCTAGCGCCTAGGGGGGAGACCCAGTACTTC
once	TRBV28	-	TRBJ1-1	CASSLFTLSLGEAFF	TGTGCCAGCAGTTTATTTACACTCTCATTAGGGGAAGCTTTCTTT
-	TRBV25-1	TRBD2	TRBJ2-7	CASSEAGAAEQYF	TGTGCCAGCAGTGAGGCGGGAGCGGCCGAGCAGTACTTC
few	TRBV5-1	TRBD1	TRBJ1-1	CASSLLDRDTEAFF	TGCGCCAGCAGCTTACTGGACAGGGACACTGAAGCTTTCTTT
-	TRBV11-2	-	TRBJ2-2	CASSMTGWRAGELFF	TGTGCCAGCAGCATGACAGGGTGGAGGGCCGGGGAGCTGTTTTTT
-	TRBV6-6	-	TRBJ2-1	CASSIGVGQFF	TGTGCCAGCTCGATTGGGGTGGGGCAGTTCTTC
-	TRBV29-1	-	TRBJ1-4	CSVRGGTEKLFF	TGCAGCGTGAGGGGGGGGACTGAAAAACTGTTTTTT
-	TRBV5-1	TRBD2	TRBJ2-7	CASRPTSGSDEQYF	TGCGCCAGCAGGCCCACTAGCGGGAGCGACGAGCAGTACTTC
-	TRBV10-3	TRBD1	TRBJ1-2	CAINPQGYGYTF	TGTGCCATCAACCCACAGGGGTATGGCTACACCTTC
-	TRBV5-1	-	TRBJ2-1	CASSGRTGESYNEQFF	TGCGCCAGCAGCGGACGAACAGGTGAATCATACAATGAGCAGTTCTTC
-	TRBV7-9	-	TRBJ2-7	CASSLGEGPKQYF	TGTGCCAGCAGCTTAGGGGAAGGACCTAAGCAGTACTTC
-	TRBV14	-	TRBJ2-1	CASSQENNWTAKFNEQFF	TGTGCCAGCAGCCAAGAGAACAATTGGACAGCGAAATTCAATGAGCAGTTCTTC
-	TRBV29-1	-	TRBJ2-3	CSVYGLLSTDTQYF	TGCAGCGTTTATGGCCTACTTAGCACAGATACGCAGTATTTT
-	TRBV5-6	TRBD2	TRBJ2-4	CASSLASGRARDNIQYF	TGTGCCAGCAGCTTGGCTAGCGGGAGGGCCCGGGATAACATTCAGTACTTC